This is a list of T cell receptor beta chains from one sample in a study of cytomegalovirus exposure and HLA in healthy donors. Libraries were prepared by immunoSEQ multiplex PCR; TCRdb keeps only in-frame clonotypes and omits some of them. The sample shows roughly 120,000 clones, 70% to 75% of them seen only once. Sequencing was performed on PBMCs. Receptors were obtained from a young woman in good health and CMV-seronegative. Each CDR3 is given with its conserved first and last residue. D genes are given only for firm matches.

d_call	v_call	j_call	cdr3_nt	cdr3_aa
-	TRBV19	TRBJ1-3	TGTGCCAGTAGTATAGGGTGGCAAGGAAACACCATATATTTT	CASSIGWQGNTIYF
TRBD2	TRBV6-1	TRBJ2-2	TGTGCCAGCAGTACGGGGGGTAACACCGGGGAGCTGTTTTTT	CASSTGGNTGELFF
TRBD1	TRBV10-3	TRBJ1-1	TGTGCCATCAGTGAGCCGACAGGGTGGGACACTGAAGCTTTCTTT	CAISEPTGWDTEAFF
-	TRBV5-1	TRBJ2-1	TGCGCCAGCAGCTTCCTCCAGGTCCGCTCCTACAATGAGCAGTTCTTC	CASSFLQVRSYNEQFF
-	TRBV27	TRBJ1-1	TGTGCCAACAGTCTTCAGACAGGAAGAAGGGCTTTCTTT	CANSLQTGRRAFF
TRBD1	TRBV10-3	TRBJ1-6	TGTGCCGCCCGGGAGGACAGGGTATACTCACCCCTCCACTTT	CAAREDRVYSPLHF
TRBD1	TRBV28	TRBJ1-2	TGTGCCAGCAGTTTACCGGGACAGGGCAGCCATGGCTACACCTTC	CASSLPGQGSHGYTF
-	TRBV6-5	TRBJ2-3	TGTGCCAGCAGTTACTCCGGGTTCACAGATACGCAGTATTTT	CASSYSGFTDTQYF
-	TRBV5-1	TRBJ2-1	TGCGCCAGCAGCGATAGCGGCTATGAGCAGTTCTTC	CASSDSGYEQFF
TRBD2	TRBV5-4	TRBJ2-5	TGTGCCAGCAGCTCGGAGGAAGCGGGGGGGCCAGAGACCCAGTACTTC	CASSSEEAGGPETQYF